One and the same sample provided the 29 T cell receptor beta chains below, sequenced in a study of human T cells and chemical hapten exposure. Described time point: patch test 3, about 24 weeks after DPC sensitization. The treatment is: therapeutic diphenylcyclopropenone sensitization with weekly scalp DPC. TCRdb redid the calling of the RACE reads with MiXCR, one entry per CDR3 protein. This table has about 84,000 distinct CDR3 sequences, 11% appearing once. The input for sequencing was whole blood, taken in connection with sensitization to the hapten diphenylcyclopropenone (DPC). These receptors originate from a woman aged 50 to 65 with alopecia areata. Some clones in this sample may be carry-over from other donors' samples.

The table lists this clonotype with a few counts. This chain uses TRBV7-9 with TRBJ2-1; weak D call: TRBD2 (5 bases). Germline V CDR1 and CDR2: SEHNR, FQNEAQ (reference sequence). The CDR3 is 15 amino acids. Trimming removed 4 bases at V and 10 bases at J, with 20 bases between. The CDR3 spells CASSSPGEPKEEQFF. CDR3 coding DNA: TGTGCCAGCAGCTCTCCCGGGGAGCCCAAGGAGGAGCAGTTCTTC.

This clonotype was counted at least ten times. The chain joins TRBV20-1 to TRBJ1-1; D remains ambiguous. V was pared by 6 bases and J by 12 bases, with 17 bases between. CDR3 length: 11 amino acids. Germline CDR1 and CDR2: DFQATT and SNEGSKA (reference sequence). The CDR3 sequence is CSAQPAVGTFF. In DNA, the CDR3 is TGCAGTGCCCAACCGGCTGTTGGGACTTTCTTT.

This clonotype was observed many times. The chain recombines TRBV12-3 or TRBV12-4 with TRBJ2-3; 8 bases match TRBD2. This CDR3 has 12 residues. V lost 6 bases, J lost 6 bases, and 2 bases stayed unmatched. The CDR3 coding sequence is TGTGCCAGCAGGGGACTAGGGGATACGCAGTATTTT. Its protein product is CASRGLGDTQYF.

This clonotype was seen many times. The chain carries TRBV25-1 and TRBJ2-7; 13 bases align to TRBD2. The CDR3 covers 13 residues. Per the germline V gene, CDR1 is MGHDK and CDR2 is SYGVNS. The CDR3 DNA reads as TGTGTCACATTGGGACTAGCGGGAAACGAGCAGTACTTC. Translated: CVTLGLAGNEQYF.

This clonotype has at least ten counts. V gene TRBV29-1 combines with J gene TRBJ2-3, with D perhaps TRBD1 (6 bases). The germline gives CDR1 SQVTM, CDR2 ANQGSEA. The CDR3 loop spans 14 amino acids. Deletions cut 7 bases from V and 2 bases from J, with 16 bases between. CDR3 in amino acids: CSGAGGGPTDTQYF. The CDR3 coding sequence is TGCAGCGGGGCTGGGGGCGGCCCCACAGATACGCAGTATTTT.

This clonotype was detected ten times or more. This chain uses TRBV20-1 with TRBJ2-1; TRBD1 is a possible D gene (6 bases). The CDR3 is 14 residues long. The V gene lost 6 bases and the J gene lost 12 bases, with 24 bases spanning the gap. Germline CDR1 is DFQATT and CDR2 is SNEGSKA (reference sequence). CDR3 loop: CSATFYPGTRGQFF. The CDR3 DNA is TGCAGTGCCACATTCTATCCCGGGACCAGGGGGCAGTTCTTC.

The CDR3 is CASRADYEQYF. The CDR3 region has the DNA TGTGCCAGCAGGGCGGACTACGAGCAGTACTTC. The chain uses TRBV28 and TRBJ2-7; the D is unclear. This CDR3 region has 11 residues. Germline lookup yields CDR1 MDHEN and CDR2 SYDVKM. V lost 6 bases, J lost 3 bases, and 6 bases lay in between. Using reference TRBV28 and TRBJ2-7 for the parts outside the CDR3, the full variable domain is DVKVTQSSRYLVKRTGEKVFLECVQDMDHENMFWYRQDPGLGLRLIYFSYDVKMKEKGDIPEGYSVSREKKERFSLILESASTNQTSMYLCASRADYEQYFGPGTRLTVT.

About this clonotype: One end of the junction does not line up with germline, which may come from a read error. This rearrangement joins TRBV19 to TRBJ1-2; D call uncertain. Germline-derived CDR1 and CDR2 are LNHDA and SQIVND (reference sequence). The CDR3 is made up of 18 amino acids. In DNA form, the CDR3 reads TGTGCCAGTAGTACTATTGGGCAGAAACTATATTCTAAGTATGGCTACACCTTC. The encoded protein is CASSTIGQKLYSKYGYTF.

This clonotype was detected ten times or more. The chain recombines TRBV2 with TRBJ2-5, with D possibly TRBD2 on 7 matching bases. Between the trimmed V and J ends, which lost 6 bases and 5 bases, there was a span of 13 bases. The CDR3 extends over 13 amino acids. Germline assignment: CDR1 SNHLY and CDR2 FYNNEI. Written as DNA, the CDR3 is TGTGCCAGCAGGGGAGGGGGGTATGAGACCCAGTACTTC. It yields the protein CASRGGGYETQYF. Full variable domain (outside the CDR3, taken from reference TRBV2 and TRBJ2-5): EPEVTQTPSHQVTQMGQEVILRCVPISNHLYFYWYRQILGQKVEFLVSFYNNEISEKSEIFDDQFSVERPDGSNFTLKIRSTKLEDSAMYFCASRGGGYETQYFGPGTRLLVL.

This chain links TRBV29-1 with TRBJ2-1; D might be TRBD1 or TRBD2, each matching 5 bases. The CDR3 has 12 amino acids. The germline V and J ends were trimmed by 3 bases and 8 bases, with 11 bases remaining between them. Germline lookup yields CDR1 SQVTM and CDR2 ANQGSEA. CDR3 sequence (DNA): TGCAGCGTTGATTGGGGGAAGTATGAGCAGTTCTTC. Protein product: CSVDWGKYEQFF.

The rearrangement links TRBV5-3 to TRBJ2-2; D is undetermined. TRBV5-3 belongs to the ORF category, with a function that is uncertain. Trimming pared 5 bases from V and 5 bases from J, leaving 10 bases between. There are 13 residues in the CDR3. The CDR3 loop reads CARSFGRTGELFF. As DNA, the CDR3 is TGTGCCAGAAGTTTTGGCAGAACCGGGGAGCTGTTTTTT.

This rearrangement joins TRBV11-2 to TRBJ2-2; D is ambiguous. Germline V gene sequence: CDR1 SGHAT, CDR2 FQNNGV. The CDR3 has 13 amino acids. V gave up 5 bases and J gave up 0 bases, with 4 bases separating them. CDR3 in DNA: TGTGCCAGCAGCCCTTCGAACACCGGGGAGCTGTTTTTT. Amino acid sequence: CASSPSNTGELFF.

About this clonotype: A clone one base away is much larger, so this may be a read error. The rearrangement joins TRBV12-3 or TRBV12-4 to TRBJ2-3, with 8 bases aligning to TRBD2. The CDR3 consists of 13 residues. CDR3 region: CARSSGTSHTQYF. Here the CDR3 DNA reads TGTGCCAGAAGTTCCGGGACTAGTCACACGCAGTATTTT.

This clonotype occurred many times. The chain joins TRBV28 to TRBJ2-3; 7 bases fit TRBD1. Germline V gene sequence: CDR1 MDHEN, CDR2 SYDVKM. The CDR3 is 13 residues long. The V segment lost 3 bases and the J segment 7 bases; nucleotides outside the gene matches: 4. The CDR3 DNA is TGTGCCAGCAGTTTCAACAGGGGCAATACGCAGTATTTT. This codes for CASSFNRGNTQYF.

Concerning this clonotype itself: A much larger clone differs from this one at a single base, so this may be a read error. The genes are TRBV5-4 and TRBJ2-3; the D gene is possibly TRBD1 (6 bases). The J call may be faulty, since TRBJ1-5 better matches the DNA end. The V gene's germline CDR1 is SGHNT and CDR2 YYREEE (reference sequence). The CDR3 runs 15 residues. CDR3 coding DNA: TGTGCCAGCAGTTGGGACGGACAGCACACAGATACGCAGCATTTT. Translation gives CASSWDGQHTDTQHF.

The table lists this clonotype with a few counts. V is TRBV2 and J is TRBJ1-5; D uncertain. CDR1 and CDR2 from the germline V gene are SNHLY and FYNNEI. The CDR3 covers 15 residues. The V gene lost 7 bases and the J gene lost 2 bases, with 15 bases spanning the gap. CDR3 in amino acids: CASTRQTGGNQPQHF. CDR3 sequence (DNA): TGTGCCAGCACCAGACAAACGGGCGGCAATCAGCCCCAGCATTTT.

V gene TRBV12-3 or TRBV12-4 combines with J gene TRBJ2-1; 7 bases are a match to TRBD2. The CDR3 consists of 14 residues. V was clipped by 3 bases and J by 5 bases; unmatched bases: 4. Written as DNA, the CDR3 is TGTGCCAGCAGTTTCGGCCTAGCGGACAATGAGCAGTTCTTC. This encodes CASSFGLADNEQFF.

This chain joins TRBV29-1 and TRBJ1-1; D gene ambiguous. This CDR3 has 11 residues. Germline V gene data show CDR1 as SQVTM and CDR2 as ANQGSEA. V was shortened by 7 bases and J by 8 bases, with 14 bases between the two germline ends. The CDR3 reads CSAEEFREAFF. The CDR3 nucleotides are TGCAGCGCCGAAGAATTCCGAGAAGCTTTCTTT.

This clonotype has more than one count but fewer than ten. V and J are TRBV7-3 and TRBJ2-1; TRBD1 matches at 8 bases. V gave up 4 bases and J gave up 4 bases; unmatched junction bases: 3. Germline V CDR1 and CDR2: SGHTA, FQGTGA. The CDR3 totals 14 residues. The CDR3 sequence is CASSSGQGYNEQFF. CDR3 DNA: TGTGCCAGCAGCTCCGGACAGGGTTACAATGAGCAGTTCTTC.

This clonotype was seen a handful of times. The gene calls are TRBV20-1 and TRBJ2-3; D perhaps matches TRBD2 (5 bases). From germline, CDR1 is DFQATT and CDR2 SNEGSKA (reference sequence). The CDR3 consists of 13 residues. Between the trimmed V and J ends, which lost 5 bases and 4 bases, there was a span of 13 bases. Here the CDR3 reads CSAVLERPDTQYF. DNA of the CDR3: TGCAGTGCTGTACTAGAGCGGCCAGATACGCAGTATTTT.

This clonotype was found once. The CDR3 DNA reads TGTGCCAGCAAACAGCCGAACACCGGGGAGCTGTTTTTT. This codes for CASKQPNTGELFF. This chain uses TRBV5-4 with TRBJ2-2; D gene unclear. There are 13 residues in the CDR3. V was shortened by 6 bases and J by 0 bases, with 6 bases between the two germline ends. Germline CDR1 reads SGHNT; CDR2 reads YYREEE (reference sequence).

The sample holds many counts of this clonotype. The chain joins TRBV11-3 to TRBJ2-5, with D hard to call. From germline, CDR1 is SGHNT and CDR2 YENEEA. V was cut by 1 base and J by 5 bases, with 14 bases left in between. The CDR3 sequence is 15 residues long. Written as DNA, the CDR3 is TGTGCCAGCAGCTTAGTACGCTCGTCCGGCGAGACCCAGTACTTC. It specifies CASSLVRSSGETQYF. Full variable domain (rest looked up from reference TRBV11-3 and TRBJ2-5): EAGVVQSPRYKIIEKKQPVAFWCNPISGHNTLYWYLQNLGQGPELLIRYENEEAVDDSQLPKDRFSAERLKGVDSTLKIQPAELGDSAVYLCASSLVRSSGETQYFGPGTRLLVL.

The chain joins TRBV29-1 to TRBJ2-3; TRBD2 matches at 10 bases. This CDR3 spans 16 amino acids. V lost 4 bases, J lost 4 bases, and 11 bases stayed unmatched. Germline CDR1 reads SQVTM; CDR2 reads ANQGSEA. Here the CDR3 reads CSVAGASGSSADTQYF. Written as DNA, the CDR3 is TGCAGCGTTGCTGGGGCTAGCGGGAGTAGCGCAGATACGCAGTATTTT.

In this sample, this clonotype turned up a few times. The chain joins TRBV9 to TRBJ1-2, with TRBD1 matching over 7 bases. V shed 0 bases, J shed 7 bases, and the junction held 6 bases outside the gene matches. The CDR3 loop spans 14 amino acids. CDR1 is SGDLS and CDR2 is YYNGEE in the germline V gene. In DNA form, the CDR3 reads TGTGCCAGCAGCGTAGTAGGGGGCGGAGGTGGCTACACCTTC. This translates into CASSVVGGGGGYTF.

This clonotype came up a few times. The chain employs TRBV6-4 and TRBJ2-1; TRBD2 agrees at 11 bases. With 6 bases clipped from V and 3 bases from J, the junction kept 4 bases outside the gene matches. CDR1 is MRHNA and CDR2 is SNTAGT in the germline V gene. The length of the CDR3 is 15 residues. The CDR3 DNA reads TGTGCCAGCAGCCAGACTAGCGGGGACTACAATGAGCAGTTCTTC. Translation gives CASSQTSGDYNEQFF.

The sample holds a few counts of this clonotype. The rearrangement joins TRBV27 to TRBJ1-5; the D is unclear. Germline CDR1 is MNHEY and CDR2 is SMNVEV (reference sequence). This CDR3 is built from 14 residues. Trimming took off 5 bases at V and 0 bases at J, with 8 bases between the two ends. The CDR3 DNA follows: TGTGCCAGCAGTCCCTTGTATAGCAATCAGCCCCAGCATTTT. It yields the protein CASSPLYSNQPQHF.

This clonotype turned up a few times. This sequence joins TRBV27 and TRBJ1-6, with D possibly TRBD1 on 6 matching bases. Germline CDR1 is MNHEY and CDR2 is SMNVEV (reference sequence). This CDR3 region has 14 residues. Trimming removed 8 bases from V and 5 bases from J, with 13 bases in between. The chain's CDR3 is CASRWRTDNSPLHF. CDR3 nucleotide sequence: TGTGCCAGCCGATGGCGGACAGATAATTCACCCCTCCACTTT.

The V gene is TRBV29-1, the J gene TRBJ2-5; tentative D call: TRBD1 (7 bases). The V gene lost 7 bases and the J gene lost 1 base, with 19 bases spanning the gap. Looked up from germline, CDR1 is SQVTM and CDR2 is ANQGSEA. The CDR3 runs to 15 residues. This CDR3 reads CSAGVQGGPQETQYF. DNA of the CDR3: TGCAGCGCCGGGGTCCAGGGGGGCCCCCAAGAGACCCAGTACTTC.

CDR3 region: CSVDRQRRGYTF. The CDR3 nucleotides read TGCAGCGTTGATCGTCAGAGACGGGGCTACACCTTC. This chain links TRBV29-1 with TRBJ1-2; the D is unclear. The V end was cut by 3 bases, the J end by 8 bases, with 13 bases between. The CDR3 is 12 amino acids. Germline V gene data show CDR1 as SQVTM and CDR2 as ANQGSEA.